The clone carrying this TCR beta chain was found many times. Antigen unknown. TCRdb fed the 5' RACE reads into MiXCR, producing one record per CDR3 protein. The sample has about 70,000 distinct CDR3 sequences, 4.5% to 6% seen once. The sample comes from a study of neurological immune-mediated disorders. It was from 2 million PBMCs stored at -80 C that the unsorted libraries were obtained. This CDR3 contains 15 residues. The germline gives CDR1 ENHRY, CDR2 SYGVKD. Between the trimmed V and J ends, which lost 0 bases and 0 bases, there was a span of 9 bases. Overall study results and limits: None of the CDR3 amino acid sequences found in expanded clones was shared across subjects. This suggests that the TCR-beta repertoires were private in all groups.

This TCR was sampled from a woman in her 70s with multiple sclerosis. The source material was PBMCs. This chain uses TRBV10-3 with TRBJ2-7; D unclear. DNA for the CDR3: TGTGCCATCAGTGAGTCAAGCGTTCGCTCCTACGAGCAGTACTTC. Protein: CAISESSVRSYEQYF.